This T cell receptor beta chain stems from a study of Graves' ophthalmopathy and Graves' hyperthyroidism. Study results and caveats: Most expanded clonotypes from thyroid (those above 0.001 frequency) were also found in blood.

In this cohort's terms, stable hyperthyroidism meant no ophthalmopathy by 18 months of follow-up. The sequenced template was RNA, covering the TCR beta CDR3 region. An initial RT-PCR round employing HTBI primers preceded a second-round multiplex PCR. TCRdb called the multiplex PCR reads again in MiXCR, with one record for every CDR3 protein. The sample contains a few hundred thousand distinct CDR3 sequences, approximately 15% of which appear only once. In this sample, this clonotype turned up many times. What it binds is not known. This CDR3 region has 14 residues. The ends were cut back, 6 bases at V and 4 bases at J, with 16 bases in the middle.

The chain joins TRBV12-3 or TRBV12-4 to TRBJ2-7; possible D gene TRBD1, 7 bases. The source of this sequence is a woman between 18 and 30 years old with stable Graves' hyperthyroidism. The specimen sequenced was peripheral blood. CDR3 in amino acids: CASRRAQGRYEQYF. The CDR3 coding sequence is TGTGCCAGCAGACGAGCACAGGGGAGGTACGAGCAGTACTTC.